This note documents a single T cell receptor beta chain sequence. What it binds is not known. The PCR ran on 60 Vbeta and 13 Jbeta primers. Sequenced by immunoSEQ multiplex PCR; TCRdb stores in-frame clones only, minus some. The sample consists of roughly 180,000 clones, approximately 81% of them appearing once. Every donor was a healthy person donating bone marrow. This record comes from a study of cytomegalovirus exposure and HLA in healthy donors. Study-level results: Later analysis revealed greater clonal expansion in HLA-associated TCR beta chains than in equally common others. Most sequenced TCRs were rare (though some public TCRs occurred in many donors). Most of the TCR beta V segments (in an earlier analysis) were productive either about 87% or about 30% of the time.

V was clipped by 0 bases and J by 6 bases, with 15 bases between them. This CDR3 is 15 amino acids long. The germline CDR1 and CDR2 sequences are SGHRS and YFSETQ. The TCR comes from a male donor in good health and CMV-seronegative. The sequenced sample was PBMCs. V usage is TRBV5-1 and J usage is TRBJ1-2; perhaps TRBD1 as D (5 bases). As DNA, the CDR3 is TGCGCCAGCAGCTTGGGATATCGGGGGACGGATGGCTACACCTTC. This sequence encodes CASSLGYRGTDGYTF. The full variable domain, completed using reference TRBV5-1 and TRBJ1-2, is KAGVTQTPRYLIKTRGQQVTLSCSPISGHRSVSWYQQTPGQGLQFLFEYFSETQRNKGNFPGRFSGRQFSNSRSEMNVSTLELGDSALYLCASSLGYRGTDGYTFGSGTRLTVV.